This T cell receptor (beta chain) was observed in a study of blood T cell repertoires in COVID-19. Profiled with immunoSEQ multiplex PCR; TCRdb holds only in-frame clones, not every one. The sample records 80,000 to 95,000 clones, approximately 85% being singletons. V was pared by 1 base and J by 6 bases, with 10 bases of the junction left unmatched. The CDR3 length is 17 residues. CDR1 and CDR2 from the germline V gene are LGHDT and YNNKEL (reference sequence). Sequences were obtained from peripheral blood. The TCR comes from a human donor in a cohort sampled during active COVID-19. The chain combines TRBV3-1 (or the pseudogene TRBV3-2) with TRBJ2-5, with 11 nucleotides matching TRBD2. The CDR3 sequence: CASSQALTSGGWKTQYF. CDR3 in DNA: TGTGCCAGCAGCCAAGCCCTAACTAGCGGGGGCTGGAAGACCCAGTACTTC.